This is a list of T cell receptor beta chains from one sample in a study of immune evolution from preneoplasia to lung adenocarcinoma. Generated by immunoSEQ multiplex PCR, the TCRdb table keeps only in-frame clones and is missing some. The sample lists more than 7,500 clones; about three quarters were seen once. Specimen: FFPE minimally invasive lung adenocarcinoma tissue. The receptors here all came from a person between 65 and 79 years old with lung adenocarcinoma. Some clones in this sample may be carry-over from other donors' samples. The CDR3 runs from the conserved cysteine through the conserved F or W.

cdr3_aa v_call
CASRILLAGSYEQYF TRBV6-5
CASSTRPPGQGVYEQYF TRBV7-2
CASSLVAGGHNEQFF TRBV5-1
CASKSDRLYNEQFF TRBV6-6
CASSQETLTMSNYGYTF TRBV4-2
CAWSVGYEQYF TRBV30
CAWSVRETQYF TRBV30
CASSRTNYGYTF TRBV28
CASSPGQERGGYTF TRBV6-1
CASSLDGGATYEQYF TRBV7-8
CASIGTGRHDPDTGELFF TRBV19
CASRRTSTYEQYF TRBV6-5
CASSQQGASNEKLFF TRBV7-6
CASSRSGRAYEQYF TRBV27
CASSRLKTGVSYNEQFF TRBV18
CASSPGTAAGVAFF TRBV7-9
CASSRFNRAISEAFF TRBV6-5
CSGQGRGETQYF TRBV29-1
CASSLPGGQGTDGYTF TRBV5-1
CASSLDQGDSYEQYF TRBV5-4
CASSPRLVNTGELFF TRBV6-5
CASRRESGRGNTEAFF TRBV27
CASSLGLPATGYEQYF TRBV5-4
CASSLPLGGGYYEQYF TRBV5-6
CALGEEGANYGYTF TRBV30
CASSLSSLGNTEAFF TRBV7-6
CASSTQGNQPQHF TRBV19
CASSAQGRPYEQYF TRBV2
CASSVEPGYNEQFF TRBV9
CARTSGSTSDTQYF TRBV2
CASSLAPAGGPDTQYF TRBV5-4
CASSLGQGSNEKLFF TRBV6-6
CASRGTGESGSSSYNEQFF TRBV5-4